A selection of T cell receptor beta chains follows, all from one sample in a study of T cell responses to AZD1222 COVID-19 vaccine. Libraries were prepared by immunoSEQ multiplex PCR; TCRdb keeps only in-frame clonotypes and omits some of them. The sample yields 50,000 to 65,000 clones, about 90% seen once. The sample consisted of peripheral blood, taken on day 0 of AZD1222 vaccination. These receptors all stem from an adult in good health. Each CDR3 is given with its conserved first and last residue.

J,V,CDR3
TRBJ2-2,TRBV5-1,CASKSAGTGGTGELFF
TRBJ2-5,TRBV20-1,CSASDGIETQYF
TRBJ2-2,TRBV19,CASRKQGGTGELFF
TRBJ1-6,TRBV7-9,CASSLADSPLHF
TRBJ1-2,TRBV5-1,CASSGGTGLYGYTF
TRBJ1-3,TRBV5-1,CASSPQAGKGSGNTIYF
TRBJ1-1,TRBV5-5,CASSLQGRGDTEAFF
TRBJ1-5,TRBV11-2,CASSTIPQNQPQHF
TRBJ2-1,TRBV7-3,CASSPRLEGGEQFF
TRBJ1-1,TRBV6-5,CASTLGPDTEAFF
TRBJ2-7,TRBV13,CASSLQGVGEQYF
TRBJ1-1,TRBV11-2,CASSLVGDDTEAFF